A selection of T cell receptor beta chains follows, all from one sample in a study of molecular identifiers for immune sequencing clone quantification. TCRdb re-analysed the PCR reads in MiXCR, keeping a single row per CDR3 protein. The data show a few hundred thousand distinct CDR3 sequences, with roughly 23% seen just once and roughly 0.7% held by the top ten. Sequencing was performed on naive CD8+ T cells from blood, with Jurkat cell RNA spiked in. The receptors derive from a human donor in good health. Some libraries in this study had Jurkat cell RNA spiked in. CDR3s include the opening cysteine and the closing phenylalanine or tryptophan. A D gene is named only where the DNA matches it firmly. Size is stated for part of the rows, as once, few or many counts, or as a class when the clone is expanded.

v_gene: TRBV7-9; abundance: -; d_gene: TRBD1; j_gene: TRBJ1-2; CDR3nt: TGTGCCAGCAGCTTAGGGACAGGGAACTATGGCTACACCTTC; CDR3aa: CASSLGTGNYGYTF
v_gene: TRBV9; abundance: -; d_gene: -; j_gene: TRBJ1-5; CDR3nt: TGTGCCAGCAGCGTAGGGGGGGCGCCAGATACGCAGCATTTT; CDR3aa: CASSVGGAPDTQHF
v_gene: TRBV6-1; abundance: -; d_gene: -; j_gene: TRBJ1-2; CDR3nt: TGTGCCAGCAGTGTATTTACATCGGATAACTATGGCTACACCTTC; CDR3aa: CASSVFTSDNYGYTF
v_gene: TRBV29-1; abundance: many; d_gene: -; j_gene: TRBJ1-1; CDR3nt: TGCAGCGTTGAGATTCGGGGGCAGTGGGACACTGAAGCTTTCTTT; CDR3aa: CSVEIRGQWDTEAFF
v_gene: TRBV7-9; abundance: many; d_gene: -; j_gene: TRBJ1-1; CDR3nt: TGTGCCAGCAGTTCTGCCCCTGGCAGGGTAGACACTGAAGCTTTCTTT; CDR3aa: CASSSAPGRVDTEAFF
v_gene: TRBV27; abundance: -; d_gene: TRBD1; j_gene: TRBJ1-2; CDR3nt: TGTGCCAGCAGCTGGACAGGGCAGACGTCCTATGGCTACACCTTC; CDR3aa: CASSWTGQTSYGYTF
v_gene: TRBV7-8; abundance: -; d_gene: -; j_gene: TRBJ1-5; CDR3nt: TGTGCCAGCAGTGACCTTGGACCGGGCTATCAGCCCCAGCATTTT; CDR3aa: CASSDLGPGYQPQHF
v_gene: TRBV27; abundance: many; d_gene: TRBD1; j_gene: TRBJ1-2; CDR3nt: TGTGCCAGCAGTTTCTTGACAGGGGGACTCGGCTACACCTTC; CDR3aa: CASSFLTGGLGYTF
v_gene: TRBV27; abundance: -; d_gene: -; j_gene: TRBJ2-7; CDR3nt: TGTGCCAGCAGTATATTAGGCGGCTCCTACCGCAAGCAGTACTTC; CDR3aa: CASSILGGSYRKQYF
v_gene: TRBV15; abundance: -; d_gene: -; j_gene: TRBJ2-2; CDR3nt: TGTGCCACCTCCGGCTTTGGGTGGGAGACGAACACCGGGGAGCTGTTTTTT; CDR3aa: CATSGFGWETNTGELFF
v_gene: TRBV7-9; abundance: -; d_gene: TRBD2; j_gene: TRBJ2-7; CDR3nt: TGTGCCGGCAGCTCCGAAACGGGACTAGAGACTTACGAGCAGTACTTC; CDR3aa: CAGSSETGLETYEQYF
v_gene: TRBV10-3; abundance: -; d_gene: -; j_gene: TRBJ2-7; CDR3nt: TGTGCCATCAGTGAGTCGGGAGGGGGGCGAACCTACGAGCAGTACTTC; CDR3aa: CAISESGGGRTYEQYF
v_gene: TRBV4-3; abundance: -; d_gene: -; j_gene: TRBJ1-2; CDR3nt: TGCGCCAGCAGCCCTGAGCCAGGGATGAACTATGGCTACACCTTC; CDR3aa: CASSPEPGMNYGYTF
v_gene: TRBV24-1; abundance: -; d_gene: -; j_gene: TRBJ2-3; CDR3nt: TGTGACACCAGTGATTTAAGTGATACGCAGTATTTT; CDR3aa: CDTSDLSDTQYF
v_gene: TRBV2; abundance: -; d_gene: -; j_gene: TRBJ2-1; CDR3nt: TGTGCCAGCAGTGCAACGGGACACCCATACTACAATGAGCAGTTCTTC; CDR3aa: CASSATGHPYYNEQFF
v_gene: TRBV7-9; abundance: many; d_gene: -; j_gene: TRBJ1-1; CDR3nt: TGTGCCAGCAGCTGGGCAGGGGTTGCTTTCTTT; CDR3aa: CASSWAGVAFF
v_gene: TRBV25-1; abundance: few; d_gene: -; j_gene: TRBJ2-6; CDR3nt: TGTGCCAGCAGTGGACAGGCCCCTACCTTATCTGGGGCCAACGTCCTGACTTTC; CDR3aa: CASSGQAPTLSGANVLTF
v_gene: TRBV13; abundance: few; d_gene: -; j_gene: TRBJ2-2; CDR3nt: TGTGCCAGCAGCTATGGGACCACCGGGGAGCTGTTTTTT; CDR3aa: CASSYGTTGELFF
v_gene: TRBV7-9; abundance: many; d_gene: -; j_gene: TRBJ2-5; CDR3nt: TGTGCCAGCAGCACTTACTCAGAGACCCAGTACTTC; CDR3aa: CASSTYSETQYF
v_gene: TRBV7-9; abundance: many; d_gene: TRBD2; j_gene: TRBJ2-2; CDR3nt: TGTGCCAGCAGCCGCGAAGCGGGGTTGGACACCGGGGAGCTGTTTTTT; CDR3aa: CASSREAGLDTGELFF
v_gene: TRBV24-1; abundance: few; d_gene: TRBD1; j_gene: TRBJ2-1; CDR3nt: TGTGCCACAAAAGACAGGGGCGCGAATGAGCAGTTCTTC; CDR3aa: CATKDRGANEQFF
v_gene: TRBV28; abundance: few; d_gene: -; j_gene: TRBJ2-1; CDR3nt: TGTGCCAGCAGTCCCGGGACACCGGTTAGGGAGCAGTTCTTC; CDR3aa: CASSPGTPVREQFF
v_gene: TRBV9; abundance: -; d_gene: TRBD1; j_gene: TRBJ2-3; CDR3nt: TGTGCCAGCAGCGCTAGGGGGCTCACAGATACGCAGTATTTT; CDR3aa: CASSARGLTDTQYF
v_gene: TRBV12-3/TRBV12-4; abundance: -; d_gene: -; j_gene: TRBJ1-2; CDR3nt: TGTGCCAGCAGTTTTGCTGTTATCGGCTACACCTTC; CDR3aa: CASSFAVIGYTF
v_gene: TRBV5-1; abundance: many; d_gene: TRBD1; j_gene: TRBJ2-7; CDR3nt: TGCGCCAGCAGTCCCGAGGGGGACAGCTCCTACGAGCAGTACTTC; CDR3aa: CASSPEGDSSYEQYF
v_gene: TRBV12-2; abundance: -; d_gene: -; j_gene: TRBJ1-5; CDR3nt: TGTGCAAGTCGCCCCGCCTCGGTAAGGGGGGACTATATCGGCAATCAGCCCCAGCATTTT; CDR3aa: CASRPASVRGDYIGNQPQHF